These T cell receptor beta chains were read from a single sample in a study of T-cell reconstitution after alpha-beta-depleted transplantation in children. In TCRdb, the PCR reads were re-called with MiXCR into one record per CDR3 protein. The top ten hold around 4.5% of the sample, which has around 340,000 distinct CDR3 sequences, roughly 14% seen once. Source: PBMCs, taken from the stem cell graft. The source is a human donor who donated a stem cell graft to a child with Fanconi anemia. Each CDR3 is given with its conserved first and last residue. The order of the fields is V gene, clone size, D gene, J gene, CDR3 DNA, CDR3 protein. The D gene is left open where the match is weak. A row's size may be missing; if present it is once, few, many or a size class.

TRBV5-1,few,.,TRBJ2-3,TGCGCCAGCACTCTGGGTGATACGCAGTATTTT,CASTLGDTQYF
TRBV10-3,once,.,TRBJ1-2,TGTGCCATCAGTGAGTCTGCCGAGGGCTACACCTTC,CAISESAEGYTF
TRBV4-2,.,TRBD1,TRBJ2-7,TGTGCCAGCAGCCATACCCCCGACAGGGGGGTCTACGAGCAGTACTTC,CASSHTPDRGVYEQYF
TRBV20-1,few,TRBD1,TRBJ2-3,TGCAGTGCGCGGGACAGGAGATTATATACGCAGTATTTT,CSARDRRLYTQYF
TRBV28,.,TRBD1,TRBJ2-1,TGTGCCAGCAGACACGATCAAACAGGGGACGAGCAGTTCTTC,CASRHDQTGDEQFF
TRBV4-3,.,.,TRBJ1-1,TGCGCCAGCAGCCAAGGTTTGGGGAACACTGAAGCTTTCTTT,CASSQGLGNTEAFF
TRBV5-1,few,.,TRBJ1-6,TGCGCCAGCAGCACAGGACAGCCCGGGGACGCACCCCTCCACTTT,CASSTGQPGDAPLHF
TRBV7-9,.,.,TRBJ2-2,TGTGCCAGCAGCTTAGAGGCAGGGGAAACCGGGGAGCTGTTTTTT,CASSLEAGETGELFF
TRBV14,many,.,TRBJ1-2,TGTGCCAGCAGCCAAGACAGGTCCTATGGCTACACCTTC,CASSQDRSYGYTF
TRBV28,.,.,TRBJ1-4,TGTGCCAGCAGTCTCCGACAGGCCTATATCACTAATGAAAAACTGTTTTTT,CASSLRQAYITNEKLFF
TRBV4-3,.,.,TRBJ1-2,TGCGCCAGCAGCCTAGCTAGGGGGGCTCGCTATGGCTACACCTTC,CASSLARGARYGYTF
TRBV2,few,TRBD2,TRBJ2-5,TGTGCCAGCAGCGGTATAGCGGGGGAAGAGACCCAGTACTTC,CASSGIAGEETQYF
TRBV3-1,.,.,TRBJ1-1,TGTGCCAGCAGCCAAGAAGAGGCTGGGAACACTGAAGCTTTCTTT,CASSQEEAGNTEAFF
TRBV30,.,TRBD1,TRBJ1-3,TGTGCCTGGTCCGGGACAGGAGGAAACACCATATATTTT,CAWSGTGGNTIYF
TRBV12-3/TRBV12-4,.,.,TRBJ1-1,TGTGCCAGCAGTCCCCTTGGGGGGTGGAACACTGAAGCTTTCTTT,CASSPLGGWNTEAFF
TRBV5-1,.,.,TRBJ2-1,TGCGCCAGCAGCTTGAACCCAACAGGGGTAGGAGGGAATGAGCAGTTCTTC,CASSLNPTGVGGNEQFF
TRBV6-1,.,.,TRBJ2-5,TGTGCCAGCAGAGACGGACCCGGTGGGACCCAGTACTTC,CASRDGPGGTQYF
TRBV5-1,.,TRBD1,TRBJ2-2,TGCGCCAGCAGCTTCGTTACAGGGGGAAGAACCGGGGAGCTGTTTTTT,CASSFVTGGRTGELFF
TRBV4-3,.,TRBD2,TRBJ2-1,TGCGCCAGCAGCCATTCTAGCGGGGGGTCACACAATGAGCAGTTCTTC,CASSHSSGGSHNEQFF
TRBV18,.,.,TRBJ1-2,TGTGCCAGCTCACCTCCCGAAGGCTCTAACTATGGCTACACCTTC,CASSPPEGSNYGYTF
TRBV18,many,.,TRBJ2-5,TGTGCCAGCTCAACAGGGTTCCAAGAGACCCAGTACTTC,CASSTGFQETQYF
TRBV9,many,.,TRBJ2-2,TGTGCCAGCAGCGTAAAGGGTGGCGGGGAGCTGTTTTTT,CASSVKGGGELFF
TRBV20-1,.,.,TRBJ1-5,TGCAGTGCTAGTGTCAGGGAACGACAGCCCCAGCATTTT,CSASVRERQPQHF
TRBV18,.,.,TRBJ2-1,TGTGCCAGCTCACGGGACCGGGGCGGGTACGAGCAGTTCTTC,CASSRDRGGYEQFF
TRBV4-2,.,.,TRBJ1-5,TGTGCCAGCAGCCAAGAATTCGGACAGCCCCAGCATTTT,CASSQEFGQPQHF
TRBV6-5,few,.,TRBJ2-5,TGTGCCAGCAGTTATTCTGATGGGGAGACCCAGTACTTC,CASSYSDGETQYF
TRBV5-1,.,TRBD1,TRBJ2-7,TGCGCCAGCAGCTACGCAGACAGGGGGAGAGAGCAGTACTTC,CASSYADRGREQYF
TRBV7-2,many,.,TRBJ2-1,TGTGCCAGCAGCCGGACGATGAATGAGCAGTTCTTC,CASSRTMNEQFF
TRBV5-6,many,.,TRBJ2-2,TGTGCCAGCAGCTTGACAGGGCTCGACACCGGGGAGCTGTTTTTT,CASSLTGLDTGELFF
TRBV13,many,TRBD1,TRBJ2-2,TGTGCCAGCAGCTCCCGAATACAGGGGGCGATCGGGGAGCTGTTTTTT,CASSSRIQGAIGELFF
TRBV9,.,.,TRBJ2-1,TGTGCCAGCAGCGTATTCGGGCAGGGGAATATCTACAATGAGCAGTTCTTC,CASSVFGQGNIYNEQFF
TRBV28,few,.,TRBJ2-3,TGTGCCAGCAGTCCCCCTCGAGCACGCACAGATACGCAGTATTTT,CASSPPRARTDTQYF
TRBV29-1,few,.,TRBJ2-7,TGCAGCGTTTTAGCGGACTCCTACGAGCAGTACTTC,CSVLADSYEQYF
TRBV7-2,many,.,TRBJ1-3,TGTGCCAGCAGCTCGGACGGGCCCACCATATATTTT,CASSSDGPTIYF
TRBV28,many,TRBD1,TRBJ1-1,TGTGCCAGCAGTTTCCAGGGGGCCCCTGAAGCTTTCTTT,CASSFQGAPEAFF
TRBV5-5,.,TRBD2,TRBJ2-3,TGTGCCAGCAGCTTGGGAGGGACTAGCGGTCTCACAGATACGCAGTATTTT,CASSLGGTSGLTDTQYF
TRBV12-3/TRBV12-4,.,TRBD1,TRBJ2-4,TGTGCCAGCAGTGAGGGACAGGGGAGATGGATTCAGTACTTC,CASSEGQGRWIQYF
TRBV14,few,TRBD1,TRBJ2-1,TGTGCCAGCAGCCTGGGGACAGGAATCCCCTACAATGAGCAGTTCTTC,CASSLGTGIPYNEQFF
TRBV29-1,.,TRBD1,TRBJ1-2,TGCAGCGTTGAAGACAGGGGGAAAGGCTACACCTTC,CSVEDRGKGYTF
TRBV7-9,few,.,TRBJ2-1,TGTGCCAGCAGCGAACCAAACTCCGCGGATGAGCAGTTCTTC,CASSEPNSADEQFF
TRBV18,few,TRBD1,TRBJ1-1,TGTGCCAGCTCACCAATCGACAGGGTGGGTGACACTGAAGCTTTCTTT,CASSPIDRVGDTEAFF
TRBV12-3/TRBV12-4,many,TRBD1,TRBJ1-1,TGTGCCAGCAGAACAGTACAGGGGGCCGGAACTGAAGCTTTCTTT,CASRTVQGAGTEAFF
TRBV6-2/TRBV6-3,many,.,TRBJ2-1,TGTGCCAGCAGTTACAGTAATACGGGCGACGAGCAGTTCTTC,CASSYSNTGDEQFF
TRBV6-1,few,.,TRBJ2-6,TGTGCCAGCAGTCCCTCTGCCTCTGGGGCCAACGTCCTGACTTTC,CASSPSASGANVLTF
TRBV6-1,few,.,TRBJ2-2,TGTGCCAGCAGTGAACGTCCCACCGGGGAGCTGTTTTTT,CASSERPTGELFF